This record looks at one TCR beta chain sequence and its context. Its antigen is unknown. It has no much larger one-base neighbor in the sample; base qualities were not kept. Collaborating institutions collected whole blood in K2EDTA tubes following their own protocols. For TCRbeta analysis, collaborator samples were shipped as frozen whole blood, as isolated PBMCs, or as DNA extracted from either sample type. This record comes from a study of blood T cell repertoires in COVID-19 (TCRdb year 2020). Concerning the study at large: Samples from collaborators originated in the United States, Italy and Spain and spanned both the acute and convalescent phases of COVID-19. The prospective study material was composed of cDNA or gDNA derived from T cells, B-cell-depleted T cells, or PBMCs. Nearly every sample came with metadata listing a de-identified subject ID, COVID-19 status, age in years and sex. HLA class I and class II types, where available, came from metadata supplied by the sample provider rather than from assay-based typing. A freely available public database, intended as a resource for researchers studying the immune response to SARS-CoV-2, is where the repertoires were released. The samples were drawn from the first 160 participants of the ongoing ImmuneRACE study and from 1,254 subjects provided by 6 global collaborators. Subjects who had been exposed to COVID-19, were actively infected with it, or had recovered from it provided the deeply sampled blood TCRbeta repertoires that made up the dataset. The full study reports these points: The quantity of clinical and demographic metadata differed by source and by participant and was supplied without curation.

TCRbeta CDR3 regions were amplified from genomic DNA by means of the immunoSEQ Assay, a bias-controlled multiplex PCR. Per the source publication's procedure: Within the assay, amplification of reference gene primers was used to estimate how many nucleated cells each sample contained. To quantify the absolute abundance of each unique TCRbeta CDR3 rearrangement, sequence reads were collapsed and filtered. For each sample, productive Simpson clonality was calculated as the square root of Simpson's diversity index over productive rearrangements. Drawn from immuneACCESS, this table holds only the in-frame rearrangements with V and J called that TCRdb kept. Clones are partly lost; checked studies trace under half to an unresolved V gene and leave the rest unexplained. V and J calls and clone size are as listed in that table; D and trimming were resolved from the DNA. Recorded for this sample are roughly 190,000 clones; roughly 85% of them occurred a single time. Of the sample, 8.2% falls within the top ten clones.

The TCR comes from an older woman with acute or convalescent COVID-19. The source material was peripheral blood.

The nucleotide sequence is TGTGCCAGCAGCTTGGAGTTCTCCTATAATTCACCCCTCCACTTT. The resulting protein is CASSLEFSYNSPLHF. This chain joins TRBV6-5 to TRBJ1-6; the D gene cannot be named for sure. Trimming at the junction amounts to 6 bases on V and 0 bases on J, and the germline ends lie 9 bases apart. CDR3 length: 15 amino acids, cysteine to phenylalanine. The DNA shown is the 45-base CDR3, in frame from base 1. The germline V gene supplies CDR1 MNHEY and CDR2 SVGAGI.